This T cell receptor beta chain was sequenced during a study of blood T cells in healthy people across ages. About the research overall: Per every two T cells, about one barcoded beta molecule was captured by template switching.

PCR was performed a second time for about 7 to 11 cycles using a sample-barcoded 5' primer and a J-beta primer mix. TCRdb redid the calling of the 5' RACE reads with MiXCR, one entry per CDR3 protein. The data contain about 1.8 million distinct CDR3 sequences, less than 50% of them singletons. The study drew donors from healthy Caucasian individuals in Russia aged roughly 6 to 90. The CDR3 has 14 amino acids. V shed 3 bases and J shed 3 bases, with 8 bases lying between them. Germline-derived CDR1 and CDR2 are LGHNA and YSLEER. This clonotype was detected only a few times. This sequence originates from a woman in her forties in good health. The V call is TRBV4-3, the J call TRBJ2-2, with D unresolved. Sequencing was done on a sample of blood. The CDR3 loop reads CASSHSEDTGELFF. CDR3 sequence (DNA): TGCGCCAGCAGCCATTCAGAAGACACCGGGGAGCTGTTTTTT.